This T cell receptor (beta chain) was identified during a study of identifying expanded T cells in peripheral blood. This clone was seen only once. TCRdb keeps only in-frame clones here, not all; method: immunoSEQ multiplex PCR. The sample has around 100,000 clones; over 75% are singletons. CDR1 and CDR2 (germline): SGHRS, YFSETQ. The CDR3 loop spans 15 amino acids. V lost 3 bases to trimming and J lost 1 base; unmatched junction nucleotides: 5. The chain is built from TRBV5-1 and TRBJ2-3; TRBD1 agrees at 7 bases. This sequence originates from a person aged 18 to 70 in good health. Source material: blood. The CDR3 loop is CASSSGQAGTDTQYF. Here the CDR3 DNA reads TGCGCCAGCAGCTCCGGACAGGCTGGCACAGATACGCAGTATTTT.